This entry is about one T cell receptor beta chain. The data belong to a study of blood T cell repertoires in COVID-19. Study-level information: Acute-phase and convalescent COVID-19 samples originated in the United States, Italy and Spain.

In the study's own analysis: Estimates of nucleated cell counts were drawn from the amplification of reference gene primers. The repertoire was sequenced with immunoSEQ multiplex PCR; TCRdb's copy has only in-frame clones and lacks some. V and J calls plus clone size are reproduced from that table; the DNA served to infer D and trimming. The sample includes approximately 220,000 clones, approximately 88% of them seen just once. Germline assignment: CDR1 GTSNPN and CDR2 SVGIG (reference sequence). V was shortened by 0 bases and J by 4 bases, with 13 bases between the two germline ends. The CDR3 consists of 15 residues.

The specimen sequenced was peripheral blood. The receptor comes from a man between 35 and 55 years old with acute or convalescent COVID-19. The chain has TRBV30 and TRBJ2-1; maybe TRBD2 (5 bases). CDR3 amino acids: CAWSVMGANYNEQFF. CDR3 coding DNA: TGTGCCTGGAGTGTTATGGGAGCAAATTACAATGAGCAGTTCTTC.